The 28 T cell receptor beta chains below come from one sample, sequenced in a study of beta chain features in type 1 diabetes. Study-wide results and limits: In every one of the four CD4+ subsets, TCRB CDR3s were moderately but significantly shorter in Type 1 diabetes patients.

No antigens are known for them. The sequenced template was cDNA made from the entire isolated RNA. Data came from immunoSEQ multiplex PCR; TCRdb stores just in-frame clones and leaves some out. The sample has 500,000 to 800,000 clones; 9.5% to 15% are singletons. Sample: naive CD4+ T cells from blood. These receptors originate from a young man with type 1 diabetes.

This sequence joins TRBV25-1 and TRBJ2-5; tentatively, D is TRBD1 (5 bases). This CDR3 has 15 amino acids. The germline gives CDR1 MGHDK, CDR2 SYGVNS. The V gene lost 0 bases and the J gene lost 4 bases, with 12 bases spanning the gap. The CDR3 region has the DNA TGTGCCAGCAGTGAATACCAGGGCCTGGGAGAGACCCAGTACTTC. This gives the protein CASSEYQGLGETQYF.

This clone turned up a few times. This chain links TRBV29-1 with TRBJ2-3, with a possible D match to TRBD1 (5 bases). Germline V gives CDR1 SQVTM, CDR2 ANQGSEA. Trimming took off 7 bases at V and 0 bases at J, with 14 bases between the two ends. The CDR3 extends over 14 amino acids. CDR3 bases: TGCAGCGGGATTCGACAGCCAAGCACAGATACGCAGTATTTT. It translates to CSGIRQPSTDTQYF.

V usage is TRBV6-5 and J usage is TRBJ2-2, with 7 bases that match TRBD1. The germline CDR1 and CDR2 sequences are MNHEY and SVGAGI. The ends lost 6 bases at V and 3 bases at J; junction bases unmatched: 4. CDR3 length equals 14 residues. CDR3 sequence: CASSPTGDTGELFF. As DNA, the CDR3 is TGTGCCAGCAGCCCCACAGGGGACACCGGGGAGCTGTTTTTT.

The genes are TRBV30 and TRBJ1-2; D is unclear. The length of the CDR3 is 17 residues. Looked up from germline, CDR1 is GTSNPN and CDR2 is SVGIG (reference sequence). The V gene lost 0 bases and the J gene lost 10 bases, with 27 bases spanning the gap. CDR3 nucleotides: TGTGCCTGGAGTGTTAATGGACGGCAATGGCGCTCTATGAACTACACCTTC. Translated: CAWSVNGRQWRSMNYTF.

This clone has just a few counts. V is TRBV6-4 and J is TRBJ1-1, with TRBD1 as a possible D gene (6 bases). The germline V gene encodes CDR1 MRHNA and CDR2 SNTAGT. V dropped 5 bases and J dropped 0 bases, with 10 bases sitting between them. CDR3 length equals 14 residues. The CDR3: CASSSDRLNTEAFF. In DNA, the CDR3 is TGTGCCAGCAGTTCGGACAGATTGAACACTGAAGCTTTCTTT.

This clone was seen a handful of times. This rearrangement joins TRBV9 to TRBJ2-5; 8 bases agree with TRBD1. The V gene's germline CDR1 is SGDLS and CDR2 YYNGEE. The CDR3 contains 14 residues. Trimming took 0 bases from V and 4 from J; bases not matched to a gene: 2. CDR3 amino acids: CASSVGQGAETQYF. As DNA, the CDR3 is TGTGCCAGCAGCGTAGGGCAGGGGGCAGAGACCCAGTACTTC.

This clone appeared a few times. V is TRBV30 and J is TRBJ1-4; possibly TRBD1 for D (5 bases). V lost 2 bases and J 7 bases, leaving 11 bases between the germline ends. CDR3 length: 13 amino acids. Germline lookup yields CDR1 GTSNPN and CDR2 SVGIG (reference sequence). The DNA for the CDR3 is TGTGCCTGGAGTCCGGGACCAAGTGAAAAACTGTTTTTT. It translates to CAWSPGPSEKLFF.

The chain links TRBV11-2 to TRBJ1-1; D gene ambiguous. V lost 0 bases and J 3 bases, leaving 2 bases between the germline ends. Germline V gene data show CDR1 as SGHAT and CDR2 as FQNNGV. CDR3 length: 12 amino acids. CDR3 sequence: CASSLEYTEAFF. The CDR3 coding sequence is TGTGCCAGCAGCTTAGAGTACACTGAAGCTTTCTTT.

The gene calls are TRBV5-1 and TRBJ1-2; D remains unclear. Germline V gene sequence: CDR1 SGHRS, CDR2 YFSETQ. This CDR3 comprises 16 residues. V lost 0 bases to trimming and J lost 3 bases, with 15 bases between them. The chain's CDR3 is CASSLASGKAYYGYTF. In DNA, the CDR3 is TGCGCCAGCAGCTTGGCCTCGGGTAAGGCCTACTATGGCTACACCTTC.

This clone was counted between two and nine times. The chain uses TRBV27 and TRBJ1-2; D unclear. Germline loops: CDR1 MNHEY, CDR2 SMNVEV (reference sequence). Trimming removed 1 base from V and 4 bases from J, with 7 bases in between. CDR3 length: 13 amino acids. CDR3 residues: CASSLFGGYGYTF. The DNA for the CDR3 is TGTGCCAGCAGTTTATTCGGCGGCTATGGCTACACCTTC.

CDR3 region: CASSKKAGFSPLHF. The CDR3 DNA reads TGTGCCAGCAGCAAAAAGGCGGGGTTTTCACCCCTCCACTTT. The chain recombines TRBV21-1 with TRBJ1-6. TRBV21-1 is described as a pseudogene. This CDR3 comprises 14 residues.

The chain recombines TRBV14 with TRBJ2-2; TRBD2 matches at 9 bases. Looked up from germline, CDR1 is SGHDN and CDR2 is FVKESK. This CDR3 is built from 17 residues. V was pared by 4 bases and J by 5 bases, with 11 bases of the junction left unmatched. CDR3 residues: CASSRDRGTSWTGELFF. CDR3 in DNA: TGTGCCAGCAGCCGAGACCGGGGGACTAGCTGGACCGGGGAGCTGTTTTTT. Combining the CDR3 with reference TRBV14 and TRBJ2-2 gives the whole variable domain EAGVTQFPSHSVIEKGQTVTLRCDPISGHDNLYWYRRVMGKEIKFLLHFVKESKQDESGMPNNRFLAERTGGTYSTLKVQPAELEDSGVYFCASSRDRGTSWTGELFFGEGSRLTVL.

This clone was picked up a small number of times. The genes are TRBV5-1 and TRBJ2-5; TRBD1 or TRBD2 may be the D gene (6 bases each). Germline CDR1 reads SGHRS; CDR2 reads YFSETQ. The germline V and J ends were trimmed by 2 bases and 5 bases, with 13 bases remaining between them. CDR3 size: 14 residues. DNA for the CDR3: TGCGCCAGCAGCTTCGTGGGGGGCCAGGAGACCCAGTACTTC. It yields the protein CASSFVGGQETQYF.

In this sample, this clone turned up a few times. The chain is built from TRBV2 and TRBJ1-3; possible D gene TRBD1, 6 bases. The CDR3 is 14 residues long. V lost 6 bases, J lost 2 bases, and 11 bases lay in between. Germline V gene lookup returns CDR1 SNHLY and CDR2 FYNNEI. The CDR3: CASSDRNTGNTIYF. CDR3 bases: TGTGCCAGCAGCGACAGGAATACTGGAAACACCATATATTTT. The variable domain in full, completed from reference TRBV2 and TRBJ1-3, reads EPEVTQTPSHQVTQMGQEVILRCVPISNHLYFYWYRQILGQKVEFLVSFYNNEISEKSEIFDDQFSVERPDGSNFTLKIRSTKLEDSAMYFCASSDRNTGNTIYFGEGSWLTVV.

This chain uses TRBV7-2 with TRBJ2-4, with D possibly matching TRBD1 (6 bases). V lost 5 bases and J 0 bases, leaving 23 bases between the germline ends. The germline gives CDR1 SGHTA, CDR2 FQGNSA. There are 19 residues in the CDR3. DNA of the CDR3: TGTGCCAGCAGCCCACACAGGGACCGAATAACACTAGCCAAAAACATTCAGTACTTC. This encodes CASSPHRDRITLAKNIQYF.

This clone occurred a few times. The J gene is TRBJ2-6, the V gene TRBV19; 8 nucleotides match TRBD1. Germline CDR1 is LNHDA and CDR2 is SQIVND (reference sequence). Trimming took 8 bases from V and 0 from J; bases not matched to a gene: 9. This CDR3 contains 17 residues. For the CDR3, the DNA is TGTGCCAGTTTTCCGGGACAGGTGAACTCTGGGGCCAACGTCCTGACTTTC. This translates into CASFPGQVNSGANVLTF.

V and J are TRBV11-2 and TRBJ2-1; D unclear. Germline CDR1 is SGHAT and CDR2 is FQNNGV. V was shortened by 1 base and J by 13 bases, with 8 bases between the two germline ends. CDR3 length: 11 amino acids. CDR3 sequence reads: CASSLALGQFF. DNA for the CDR3: TGTGCCAGCAGCTTAGCGTTAGGACAGTTCTTC.

V and J are TRBV6-5 and TRBJ2-3; D unresolved. The CDR3 covers 14 residues. V lost 6 bases to trimming and J lost 0 bases, with 10 bases between them. Germline V gene data show CDR1 as MNHEY and CDR2 as SVGAGI. CDR3 sequence: CASRSALSTDTQYF. The CDR3 nucleotides are TGTGCCAGCAGATCCGCCCTCAGCACAGATACGCAGTATTTT.

This clone was found a few times. The chain employs TRBV7-9 and TRBJ1-5, with 7 bases identical to TRBD1. Losses at the gene ends were 3 bases for V and 4 bases for J; bases not matched to a gene: 9. The CDR3 is made up of 16 amino acids. Germline-derived CDR1 and CDR2 are SEHNR and FQNEAQ (reference sequence). CDR3 residues: CASSFTDREGNQPQHF. DNA of the CDR3: TGTGCCAGCAGCTTTACCGACAGGGAGGGTAATCAGCCCCAGCATTTT.

In this sample, this clone turned up a few times. The CDR3: CAIRRDRAANTGELFF. CDR3 coding DNA: TGTGCCATCAGGAGGGACAGGGCGGCTAACACCGGGGAGCTGTTTTTT. This rearrangement joins TRBV10-3 to TRBJ2-2; 9 bases map to TRBD1. The V gene's germline CDR1 is ENHRY and CDR2 SYGVKD. V shed 6 bases and J 2 bases; nucleotides not matched to a gene: 7. The CDR3 is made up of 16 amino acids.

V gene TRBV7-8 combines with J gene TRBJ2-7, with a tentative D call TRBD2 (5 bases). V lost 5 bases, J lost 4 bases, and 15 bases lay in between. This CDR3 comprises 14 residues. The germline CDR1 and CDR2 sequences are SGHVS and FQNEAQ. The CDR3 bases are TGTGCCAGCAGCCCGGCGCGGGTGCAATACGAGCAGTACTTC. Amino acids: CASSPARVQYEQYF.

The sample holds a few counts of this clone. The rearrangement links TRBV7-9 to TRBJ2-7; D is possibly TRBD1 (5 bases). This CDR3 comprises 13 residues. V lost 2 bases to trimming and J lost 3 bases, with 8 bases between them. In germline, CDR1 is SEHNR, CDR2 FQNEAQ (reference sequence). DNA for the CDR3: TGTGCCAGCAGCTTAAAACAGGACTACGAGCAGTACTTC. Its translation: CASSLKQDYEQYF.

The chain links TRBV7-9 to TRBJ2-5; no clear D. V was pared by 1 base and J by 2 bases, with 11 bases between. Germline values: CDR1 SEHNR, CDR2 FQNEAQ (reference sequence). There are 15 residues in the CDR3. DNA for the CDR3: TGTGCCAGCAGCTTAGATGTCAGACGACAAGAGACCCAGTACTTC. Translated: CASSLDVRRQETQYF.

The chain joins TRBV7-9 to TRBJ1-5; no firm D call. Trimming took 5 bases from V and 2 from J, leaving 10 bases between them. This CDR3 has 14 amino acids. CDR1 is SEHNR and CDR2 is FQNEAQ in the germline V gene (reference sequence). The CDR3 DNA sequence: TGTGCCAGCAGCCTTTCGGATGGCAATCAGCCCCAGCATTTT. This translates into CASSLSDGNQPQHF.

There are a few counts of this clone. This chain links TRBV4-2 with TRBJ2-7; TRBD1 matches at 10 bases. The CDR3 is 15 amino acids. The trim removed 2 bases at V and 4 bases at J, leaving 5 bases unmatched. Per germline, CDR1 LGHNA and CDR2 YNFKEQ. The CDR3 spells CASSQRGQGPYEQYF. The CDR3 nucleotides read TGTGCCAGCAGCCAAAGGGGACAGGGGCCATACGAGCAGTACTTC.

V usage is TRBV19 and J usage is TRBJ1-2, with 8 bases fitting TRBD1. The J segment lost 5 bases and the V segment lost 10 bases, leaving 6 bases of the junction unmatched. This CDR3 region has 12 residues. The germline V gene encodes CDR1 LNHDA and CDR2 SQIVND (reference sequence). Here the CDR3 reads CATRTGRYGYTF. The CDR3, as DNA: TGTGCCACCCGGACAGGGAGATATGGCTACACCTTC.

Remarks on this clone: The same CDR3 is also encoded by other DNA sequences in this sample. The rearrangement uses TRBV7-9 and TRBJ2-3; no clear D. The CDR3 is 15 amino acids. The V end lost 1 base, the J end lost 1 base, and 9 bases lay between the germline ends. CDR1 is SEHNR and CDR2 is FQNEAQ in the germline V gene (reference sequence). This CDR3 reads CASSLVGSGTDTQYF. The CDR3 bases are TGTGCCAGCAGCTTAGTGGGCAGCGGCACAGATACGCAGTATTTT. The whole variable domain, remainder taken from reference TRBV7-9 and TRBJ2-3, is DTGVSQNPRHKITKRGQNVTFRCDPISEHNRLYWYRQTLGQGPEFLTYFQNEAQLEKSRLLSDRFSAERPKGSFSTLEIQRTEQGDSAMYLCASSLVGSGTDTQYFGPGTRLTVL.

This sequence joins TRBV6-5 and TRBJ1-1, with D perhaps matching TRBD1 (5 bases). CDR3 size: 13 residues. The germline CDR1 and CDR2 sequences are MNHEY and SVGAGI. V lost 7 bases to trimming and J lost 5 bases, with 14 bases between them. CDR3 bases: TGTGCCAGCACCCACGGGGCACGGACTGAAGCTTTCTTT. Amino acid sequence: CASTHGARTEAFF.